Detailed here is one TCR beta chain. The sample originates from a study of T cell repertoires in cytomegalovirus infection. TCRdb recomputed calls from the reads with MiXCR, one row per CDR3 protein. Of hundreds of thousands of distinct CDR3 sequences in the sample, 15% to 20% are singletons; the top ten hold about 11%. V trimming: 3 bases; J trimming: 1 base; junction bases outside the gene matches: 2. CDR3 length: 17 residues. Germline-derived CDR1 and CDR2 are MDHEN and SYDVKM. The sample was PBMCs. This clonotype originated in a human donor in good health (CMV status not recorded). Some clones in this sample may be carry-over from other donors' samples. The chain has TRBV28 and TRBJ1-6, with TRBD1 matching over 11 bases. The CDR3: CASSFGQGASYNSPLHF. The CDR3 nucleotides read TGTGCCAGCAGTTTCGGACAGGGGGCTTCCTATAATTCACCCCTCCACTTT.